This TCR beta chain was found in a study of vaccination and CD4 T cells after COVID-19. About the research overall: Sampling post-COVID took place a median around 91 days after diagnosis (range 35 to 161). Post-vaccination specimens were collected at a median of approximately 72 days following dose two (range 14 to 241). Overlapping spike peptides of SARS-CoV-2, HCoV-NL63, HCoV-OC43 and HCoV-229E stimulated the cells.

The treatment here: 10-day PBMC culture with coronavirus spike peptide pools or control peptides (ViraFEST assay). Cultured CD4+ T cell DNA was sequenced using the Oncomine TCR Beta short-read assay. Extraction of genomic DNA was performed on cultured CD4+ T cells. One entry per CDR3 protein, called by TCRdb with MiXCR from the PCR reads. The sample yields roughly 12,000 distinct CDR3 sequences, about 45% seen once. As for this clonotype: The antigen is undetermined.

The CDR3 runs to 16 residues. V was clipped by 1 base and J by 4 bases, with 15 bases between them. Germline CDR1 SGHVS, CDR2 FQNEAQ. The sequencing input was CD4+ T cells from blood, cultured in vitro. The origin of this receptor is a human donor who had recovered from COVID-19. The chain uses TRBV7-8 and TRBJ2-3, with D possibly matching TRBD2 (6 bases). CDR3 sequence (DNA): TGTGCCAGCAGCTTAGTCGGGGGAGTTAGCCCAGATACGCAGTATTTT. As protein: CASSLVGGVSPDTQYF.